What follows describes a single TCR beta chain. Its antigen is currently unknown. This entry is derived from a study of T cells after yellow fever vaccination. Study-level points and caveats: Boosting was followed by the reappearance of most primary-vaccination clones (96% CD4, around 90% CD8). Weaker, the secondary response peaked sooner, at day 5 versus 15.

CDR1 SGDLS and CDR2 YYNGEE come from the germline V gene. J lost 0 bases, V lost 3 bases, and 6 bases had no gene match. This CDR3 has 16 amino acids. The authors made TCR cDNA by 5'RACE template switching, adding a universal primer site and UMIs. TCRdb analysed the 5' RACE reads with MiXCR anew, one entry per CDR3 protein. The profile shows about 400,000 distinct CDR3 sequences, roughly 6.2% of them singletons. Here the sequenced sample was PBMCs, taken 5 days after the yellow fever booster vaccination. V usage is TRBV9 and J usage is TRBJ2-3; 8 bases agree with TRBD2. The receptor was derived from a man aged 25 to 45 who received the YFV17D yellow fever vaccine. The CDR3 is CASSADSGGSTDTQYF. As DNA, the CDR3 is TGTGCCAGCAGCGCCGACTCGGGGGGGAGCACAGATACGCAGTATTTT.